These T cell receptor beta chains were read from a single sample in a study of T cells after yellow fever vaccination. MiXCR was run by TCRdb on the 5' RACE reads, yielding one entry per CDR3 protein. The sample carries around 46,000 distinct CDR3 sequences, 7.4% recorded once. The sequences come from CD8+ T cells sorted from PBMCs, collected roughly 14 days after the first yellow fever vaccination. The receptors derive from a young man who received the YFV17D yellow fever vaccine. Each CDR3 is given with its conserved first and last residue. Each record gives: CDR3 length, J gene, clone size, D gene, V gene, CDR3 protein, CDR3 DNA. D genes are given only for firm matches. Size tells how often a clone was seen (once, few, many) or the class of an expanded clone, and some rows leave it out.

12,TRBJ2-2,many,NA,TRBV27,CAPTGLTGELFF,TGTGCTCCCACGGGGTTAACCGGGGAGCTGTTTTTT
15,TRBJ2-1,many,NA,TRBV9,CASSGTGTPYNEQFF,TGTGCCAGCAGCGGGACCGGGACTCCCTACAATGAGCAGTTCTTC
14,TRBJ1-2,many,NA,TRBV13,CASSHTGKDYGYTF,TGTGCCAGCAGTCACACAGGGAAAGACTATGGCTACACCTTC
17,TRBJ2-1,many,TRBD2,TRBV11-1,CASSPDASGGSYNEQFF,TGTGCCAGCAGCCCCGACGCTAGCGGGGGGTCTTACAATGAGCAGTTCTTC
12,TRBJ2-3,many,NA,TRBV20-1,CSARVGTDTQYF,TGCAGTGCTAGAGTGGGCACAGATACGCAGTATTTT
16,TRBJ2-3,many,TRBD2,TRBV4-1,CASSQVLAGGQGTQYF,TGCGCCAGCAGCCAAGTTCTAGCGGGGGGGCAGGGTACGCAGTATTTT
13,TRBJ2-7,many,NA,TRBV4-2,CASSPDTSYEQYF,TGTGCCAGCAGCCCGGACACATCCTACGAGCAGTACTTC
14,TRBJ1-2,many,NA,TRBV27,CASSLGRDSYGYTF,TGTGCCAGCAGTTTGGGCAGGGACTCCTATGGCTACACCTTC
13,TRBJ2-7,many,NA,TRBV27,CASSYRGPYEQYF,TGTGCCAGCAGTTATCGGGGACCCTACGAGCAGTACTTC
17,TRBJ2-2,many,TRBD2,TRBV6-5,CASSPLYASGGTGELFF,TGTGCCAGCAGTCCCTTGTATGCTAGCGGGGGCACCGGGGAGCTGTTTTTT
14,TRBJ2-7,many,TRBD2,TRBV6-1,CASSPRTSSYEQYF,TGTGCCAGCAGTCCTCGGACTAGCTCCTACGAGCAGTACTTC
14,TRBJ2-3,many,NA,TRBV14,CASSRGLRSDTQYF,TGTGCCAGCAGCCGGGGACTTCGCAGTGATACGCAGTATTTT
17,TRBJ2-3,few,TRBD1,TRBV6-2/TRBV6-3,CASSFPGQGYSTDTQYF,TGTGCCAGCAGTTTCCCCGGACAGGGGTATAGCACAGATACGCAGTATTTT
16,TRBJ2-1,NA,NA,TRBV18,CASSPEGQYVWPEQFF,TGTGCCAGCTCACCGGAGGGACAGTATGTCTGGCCTGAGCAGTTCTTC
16,TRBJ2-3,many,TRBD1,TRBV4-1,CASSQDGTGDTDTQYF,TGCGCCAGCAGCCAAGATGGGACAGGCGACACAGATACGCAGTATTTT
16,TRBJ1-2,many,NA,TRBV4-1,CASSQELSQGGYGYTF,TGCGCCAGCAGCCAAGAACTCTCACAGGGAGGCTATGGCTACACCTTC
16,TRBJ2-1,many,TRBD1,TRBV19,CASSIGTGDPGNEQFF,TGTGCCAGTAGTATAGGGACAGGGGACCCAGGCAATGAGCAGTTCTTC
12,TRBJ2-5,many,NA,TRBV29-1,CSVDEYQETQYF,TGCAGCGTAGACGAGTACCAAGAGACCCAGTACTTC
16,TRBJ2-3,many,NA,TRBV6-5,CASSYSGGGLTDTQYF,TGTGCCAGCAGTTACTCGGGCGGGGGCCTCACAGATACGCAGTATTTT
16,TRBJ2-2,many,NA,TRBV12-3/TRBV12-4,CASSLVVPVGTGELFF,TGTGCCAGCAGCCTCGTGGTACCCGTTGGTACCGGGGAGCTGTTTTTT
14,TRBJ2-1,few,TRBD1,TRBV7-2,CASSEPGQGNEQFF,TGTGCCAGCAGCGAACCGGGACAGGGCAATGAGCAGTTCTTC
14,TRBJ2-3,many,NA,TRBV9,CASSGLRGPDTQYF,TGTGCCAGCAGCGGACTCAGGGGCCCAGATACGCAGTATTTT
15,TRBJ1-1,many,NA,TRBV7-8,CASSLAIGGDTEAFF,TGTGCCAGCAGCTTAGCGATTGGGGGAGACACTGAAGCTTTCTTT
13,TRBJ1-6,many,NA,TRBV12-3/TRBV12-4,CASSGGINSPLHF,TGTGCCAGCAGTGGGGGGATTAATTCACCCCTCCACTTT
15,TRBJ1-2,many,NA,TRBV12-3/TRBV12-4,CASSPGTPAFYGYTF,TGTGCCAGCAGTCCCGGAACACCCGCCTTCTATGGCTACACCTTC
18,TRBJ2-3,few,NA,TRBV5-4,CASSAESQGLLGTDTQYF,TGTGCCAGCAGCGCCGAGTCACAGGGTCTGCTAGGCACAGATACGCAGTATTTT
16,TRBJ2-5,NA,TRBD2,TRBV2,CASSEGGGGGRETQYF,TGTGCCAGCAGTGAAGGTGGCGGGGGAGGGAGAGAGACCCAGTACTTC
16,TRBJ2-3,many,NA,TRBV6-2/TRBV6-3,CASSYSKLEGTDTQYF,TGTGCCAGCAGTTACTCTAAATTGGAAGGCACAGATACGCAGTATTTT
14,TRBJ1-1,many,NA,TRBV5-1,CASSSGFLGTEAFF,TGCGCCAGCAGCTCCGGGTTTCTAGGGACTGAAGCTTTCTTT
17,TRBJ1-1,few,NA,TRBV5-4,CASSLPGDGDLNTEAFF,TGTGCCAGCAGCTTGCCTGGGGACGGCGACTTGAACACTGAAGCTTTCTTT
9,TRBJ2-5,many,NA,TRBV25-1,CATGETQYF,TGTGCCACCGGGGAGACCCAGTACTTC
15,TRBJ2-5,many,NA,TRBV4-2,CASPRRVGSQETQYF,TGTGCCAGCCCCAGGAGGGTGGGGTCCCAAGAGACCCAGTACTTC
14,TRBJ2-5,few,NA,TRBV5-1,CASSLAFSRETQYF,TGCGCCAGCAGCTTGGCCTTTAGTCGGGAGACCCAGTACTTC
11,TRBJ2-5,many,NA,TRBV12-3/TRBV12-4,CASTSGETQYF,TGTGCCAGCACCTCGGGGGAAACCCAGTACTTC
14,TRBJ2-3,few,NA,TRBV6-5,CASSYVGKADTQYF,TGTGCCAGCAGTTATGTGGGGAAAGCAGATACGCAGTATTTT
15,TRBJ2-7,NA,TRBD2,TRBV19,CASSIVAGGPYEQYF,TGTGCCAGTAGTATAGTCGCGGGGGGCCCCTACGAGCAGTACTTC
16,TRBJ2-1,many,NA,TRBV9,CASSPLAPKAYNEQFF,TGTGCCAGCAGCCCGCTAGCGCCGAAAGCCTACAATGAGCAGTTCTTC
15,TRBJ2-1,many,TRBD2,TRBV7-9,CASSVWRGGFNEQFF,TGTGCCAGCAGCGTTTGGCGGGGGGGTTTCAATGAGCAGTTCTTC
16,TRBJ2-6,many,NA,TRBV5-1,CASVSGSRSGANVLTF,TGCGCCAGCGTCTCCGGGTCTCGCTCTGGGGCCAACGTCCTGACTTTC